Many counts were recorded for the clone carrying this TCR beta chain. As yet, its antigen is unknown. V dropped 0 bases and J dropped 4; count of bases not matched to a gene: 3. The CDR3 is 14 amino acids. Germline V gene lookup returns CDR1 SGHRS and CDR2 YFSETQ. The data were taken from a study of T cells in Graves' hyperthyroidism and ophthalmopathy. Recently diagnosed hyperthyroidism of less than 2 months' duration affected patients aged 18 to 65. Fresh 10 ml peripheral blood yielded PBMCs. From RNA transcripts, TCR beta CDR3 regions were amplified. Using the HTBI primer set, a first-round RT-PCR was run on the TCR CDR3. MiXCR, applied by TCRdb to the multiplex PCR reads, yields one record per CDR3 protein. The table includes 350,000 to 450,000 distinct CDR3 sequences, approximately 17% detected once. Study-wide findings and caveats: Appearing also in blood were most of the thyroid clonotypes expanded above 0.001.

The sequence was collected from a woman younger than 45 with Graves' hyperthyroidism that later progressed to Graves' ophthalmopathy. The chain is built from TRBV5-1 and TRBJ1-2; 7 bases fit TRBD1. Sequences were obtained from blood. This CDR3 reads CASSLGTGIYGYTF. CDR3 nucleotide sequence: TGCGCCAGCAGCTTGGGGACAGGAATCTATGGCTACACCTTC.